Listed here are 17 T cell receptor beta chains from one sample, sequenced in a study of vaccination and CD4 T cells after COVID-19 (dated 2022 in TCRdb). Library construction relied on PCR. Sequencing used an Illumina iSeq 100. DNA from cultured CD4+ T cells underwent TCR sequencing with the Oncomine TCR Beta short-read assay at the Johns Hopkins FTIC core. TCRdb reprocessing: public reads trimmed at Q25 with fastp, clones called with MiXCR, in-frame beta chains kept. Records with the same CDR3 protein are collapsed into one entry carrying the most frequent genes and DNA. For this sample the table gives 9,000 to 10,000 distinct CDR3 sequences, of which more than 45% were detected only once. The top ten hold approximately 18% of the sample. These receptors have no known antigen. The sample's treatment or condition, from its label and the paper: roughly nine-day PBMC culture with coronavirus spike peptide pools or control peptides (ViraFEST assay).

Sequences were obtained from CD4+ T cells from blood, cultured in vitro. These receptors came from a human donor who had recovered from COVID-19.

V usage is TRBV11-1 and J usage is TRBJ2-3; 11 bases are shared with TRBD2. Trimming cost V 3 bases and J 0 bases; bases outside gene matches: 2. CDR1 and CDR2 (germline): SGHAT, FQDESV (reference sequence). CDR3 length: 16 amino acids. The CDR3 sequence is CASSFRLAGSTDTQYF. DNA of the CDR3: TGTGCCAGCAGCTTTCGACTAGCGGGGAGCACAGATACGCAGTATTTT.

There are a few counts of this clonotype. The J gene is TRBJ2-1, the V gene TRBV7-8; 9 nucleotides match TRBD2. J gave up 5 bases and V 1 base, and 9 bases lay outside the gene matches. Germline loops: CDR1 SGHVS, CDR2 FQNEAQ. This CDR3 comprises 17 residues. The CDR3 region has the DNA TGTGCCAGCAGCTTAGATGTCGGCGGGAGGGGAAACAATGAGCAGTTCTTC. Protein sequence: CASSLDVGGRGNNEQFF.

The sample holds a few counts of this clonotype. The chain links TRBV10-3 to TRBJ1-2; D call uncertain. Germline CDR1 and CDR2: ENHRY and SYGVKD. The V and J ends lost 2 bases and 3 bases respectively, with 16 bases between them. This CDR3 has 16 residues. The CDR3 DNA is TGTGCCATCAGTGAGCCAACGGCCACCCGGGACTATGGCTACACCTTC. This codes for CAISEPTATRDYGYTF.

The CDR3, as DNA: TGTGCCAGCAGCTCCCCGGGGCAACAAGAGACCCAGTACTTC. Its protein product is CASSSPGQQETQYF. The chain employs TRBV28 and TRBJ2-5; TRBD1 or TRBD2 may be the D gene (5 bases each). This CDR3 has 14 residues. In germline, CDR1 is MDHEN, CDR2 SYDVKM. Trimming took off 6 bases at V and 2 bases at J, with 13 bases between the two ends.

This clonotype was recorded only once. The chain has TRBV10-2 and TRBJ2-2; TRBD1 agrees at 7 bases. Germline V CDR1 and CDR2: WSHSY, SAAADI. The CDR3 totals 15 residues. After removal of 7 bases from V and 4 bases from J, the junction contained 9 bases not matched to a gene. This chain's CDR3 is CASINGQAPTGELFF. The CDR3 DNA is TGCGCCAGCATTAATGGACAGGCTCCCACCGGGGAGCTGTTTTTT.

For the CDR3, the DNA is TGTGCCAGCAGTGAAAGTGTGGGCGCCTACGAGCAGTACTTC. The encoded protein is CASSESVGAYEQYF. The V and J genes are TRBV6-1 and TRBJ2-7; D is undetermined. V lost 2 bases and J lost 2, with 10 bases in between. The CDR3 spans 14 residues. Germline V CDR1 and CDR2: MNHNS, SASEGT.

The chain couples TRBV20-1 to TRBJ2-3; 8 bases agree with TRBD1. Germline V CDR1 and CDR2: DFQATT, SNEGSKA (reference sequence). CDR3 length: 15 amino acids. Trimming cost V 6 bases and J 2 bases; bases outside gene matches: 10. As DNA, the CDR3 is TGCAGTGCGTTACCGGGACAGGCGATCACAGATACGCAGTATTTT. Translating gives CSALPGQAITDTQYF.

J is TRBJ2-2 and V is TRBV5-8; D call uncertain. This CDR3 has 14 amino acids. The V gene lost 6 bases and the J gene lost 1 base, with 10 bases spanning the gap. Germline V gives CDR1 SGHTS, CDR2 YDEGEE. The DNA of the CDR3 is TGTGCCAGCACAATGGATTTGAACACCGGGGAGCTGTTTTTT. Translating it yields CASTMDLNTGELFF. The full variable domain, in which reference TRBV5-8 and TRBJ2-2 provide the parts outside the CDR3, is EAGVTQSPTHLIKTRGQQATLRCSPISGHTSVYWYQQALGLGLQFLLWYDEGEERNRGNFPPRFSGRQFPNYSSELNVNALELEDSALYLCASTMDLNTGELFFGEGSRLTVL.

The rearrangement uses TRBV28 and TRBJ1-2; 10 bases fit TRBD1. The junction had 4 bases not matched to a gene; V was cut back by 5 bases and J by 7 bases. Germline V gene data show CDR1 as MDHEN and CDR2 as SYDVKM. The CDR3 loop spans 13 amino acids. This CDR3 reads CASSRQGARGYTF. DNA of the CDR3: TGTGCCAGCAGTCGACAGGGGGCGCGTGGCTACACCTTC.

The chain links TRBV2 to TRBJ2-1, with 8 bases lining up with TRBD2. The CDR3 has 14 residues. Trimming took 10 bases from V and 10 from J; bases not matched to a gene: 15. Germline V gives CDR1 SNHLY, CDR2 FYNNEI. The CDR3 DNA reads TGTGCCACCTCCCGGGAGGGGTTGGGCAACGAGCAGTTCTTC. It specifies CATSREGLGNEQFF.

V usage is TRBV21-1 and J usage is TRBJ1-6; the table calls TRBD1, which could not be checked here. TRBV21-1 is given as a pseudogene. This CDR3 comprises 16 residues. CDR3 DNA sequence: TGTGCCAGCAGCAGAGATTCGGGACAGGGGAATTCACCCCTCCACTTT. Protein: CASSRDSGQGNSPLHF.

This clonotype was counted a few times. This chain joins TRBV20-1 and TRBJ1-6; 9 bases match TRBD1. The CDR3 extends over 13 amino acids. Germline V gene lookup returns CDR1 DFQATT and CDR2 SNEGSKA (reference sequence). V was clipped by 3 bases and J by 14 bases; unmatched bases: 8. The CDR3 protein is CSARDRGYMALHF. The CDR3 DNA reads as TGCAGTGCTAGGGACAGGGGATATATGGCCCTCCACTTT.

In its sample, this clonotype was seen a few times. The V call is TRBV28, the J call TRBJ1-2; D is ambiguous. The CDR3 extends over 15 amino acids. Trimming stripped 6 bases from V and 4 bases from J, with 18 bases between. The germline gives CDR1 MDHEN, CDR2 SYDVKM. In DNA, the CDR3 is TGTGCCAGCAGCTCCCCCCCCCGACGGGGCTATGGCTACACCTTC. This sequence encodes CASSSPPRRGYGYTF.

This clonotype came up a few times. V is TRBV6-1 and J is TRBJ2-1; 10 bases agree with TRBD2. Unmatched junction bases numbered 5, after V lost 3 bases and J lost 6 bases. Germline CDR1 and CDR2: MNHNS and SASEGT. The CDR3 consists of 15 residues. CDR3 amino acids: CASSDYSGGPNEQFF. CDR3 nucleotides: TGTGCCAGCAGTGATTATAGCGGGGGGCCCAATGAGCAGTTCTTC.

Regarding this clonotype: A junction boundary mismatches the germline segment, possibly from a read error. The chain has TRBV20-1 and TRBJ2-5; 9 bases are shared with TRBD2. The CDR3 extends over 14 amino acids. CDR1 and CDR2 from the germline V gene are DFQATT and SNEGSKA (reference sequence). The CDR3, as DNA: TGCAGTGCTAGAATGCGGGGGGGCCGGGAGACCCAGCACTTC. Its protein product is CSARMRGGRETQHF.

This chain connects TRBV25-1 to TRBJ2-7; D might be TRBD2 (6 bases). Germline CDR1 is MGHDK and CDR2 is SYGVNS. There are 17 residues in the CDR3. Trimming took off 0 bases at V and 0 bases at J, with 15 bases between the two ends. The CDR3 here is CASSEYSGAGGSYEQYF. The CDR3 nucleotides read TGTGCCAGCAGTGAATATTCCGGAGCCGGGGGCTCCTACGAGCAGTACTTC.

The rearrangement uses TRBV6-1 and TRBJ1-2; D possibly corresponds to TRBD1 (5 bases). With 6 bases removed from V and 3 bases from J, the gap between germline ends came to 14 bases. Looked up from germline, CDR1 is MNHNS and CDR2 is SASEGT. CDR3 length equals 14 residues. As DNA, the CDR3 is TGTGCCAGCAGCCGGGGGGGAGGGGACTATGGCTACACCTTC. As protein: CASSRGGGDYGYTF.